What follows are 14 T cell receptor beta chains derived from one specimen sequenced in a study of blood T cells in healthy people across ages. A sample-barcoded 5' primer and a J-beta primer mix were used in a second PCR of roughly 7 to 11 cycles. Via MiXCR, TCRdb re-called the 5' RACE reads, giving one row per CDR3 protein. The table includes hundreds of thousands of distinct CDR3 sequences, around 49% detected once. The material sequenced was blood. All receptors derive from a man younger than 40 in good health.

The CDR3 loop reads CASRVTTSRNEQFF. In nucleotides, the CDR3 is TGTGCCAGCAGGGTGACGACTAGCCGGAATGAGCAGTTCTTC. The chain is built from TRBV2 and TRBJ2-1, with 7 nucleotides matching TRBD2. Germline CDR1 and CDR2: SNHLY and FYNNEI. Unmatched junction bases numbered 9, after V lost 6 bases and J lost 7 bases. CDR3 length: 14 residues.

The chain combines TRBV2 with TRBJ1-4; perhaps TRBD1 as D (6 bases). The germline gives CDR1 SNHLY, CDR2 FYNNEI. This CDR3 region has 15 residues. Trimming removed 6 bases at V and 7 bases at J, with 18 bases between. The CDR3: CASRSVGGYSEKLFF. Here the CDR3 DNA reads TGTGCCAGCAGAAGCGTGGGGGGCTACAGTGAAAAACTGTTTTTT.

The chain couples TRBV6-5 to TRBJ2-3, with TRBD2 matching over 8 bases. Germline CDR1 MNHEY, CDR2 SVGAGI. The trim removed 5 bases at V and 6 bases at J, leaving 7 bases unmatched. The CDR3 totals 14 residues. CDR3 coding DNA: TGTGCCAGCAGTGCTAGCGGGCCATCGGATACGCAGTATTTT. It yields the protein CASSASGPSDTQYF.

The chain couples TRBV6-5 to TRBJ1-2, with a weak D call TRBD1 (6 bases). CDR1 and CDR2 (germline): MNHEY, SVGAGI. V shed 6 bases and J shed 4 bases, with 15 bases lying between them. The CDR3 loop spans 14 amino acids. CDR3 coding DNA: TGTGCCAGCAGGTCAACGGGGGGCGCCTATGGCTACACCTTC. It translates to CASRSTGGAYGYTF.

The rearrangement links TRBV28 to TRBJ2-4, with D hard to call. Trimming took 6 bases from V and 8 from J, leaving 17 bases between them. Germline CDR1 and CDR2: MDHEN and SYDVKM. CDR3 length equals 14 residues. CDR3 amino acids: CASRSGPTSDIQYF. The DNA of the CDR3 is TGTGCCAGCAGATCCGGGCCCACATCGGACATTCAGTACTTC.

The chain joins TRBV3-1 to TRBJ2-5; the match to TRBD2 covers 8 bases. V lost 4 bases, J lost 11 bases, and 15 bases stayed unmatched. CDR1 and CDR2 from the germline V gene are LGHDT and YNNKEL (reference sequence). The length of the CDR3 is 15 residues. CDR3 protein: CASSLAGGGIEEQYF. CDR3 DNA sequence: TGTGCCAGCAGCCTTGCTGGCGGGGGGATTGAAGAGCAGTACTTC.

The V gene is TRBV5-1, the J gene TRBJ2-1, with D unresolved. The CDR3 is made up of 15 amino acids. V lost 0 bases and J 2 bases, leaving 9 bases between the germline ends. Germline V gene data show CDR1 as SGHRS and CDR2 as YFSETQ. Here the CDR3 reads CASSLDGSAYNEQFF. For the CDR3, the DNA is TGCGCCAGCAGCTTGGACGGCAGTGCCTACAATGAGCAGTTCTTC.

V and J are TRBV28 and TRBJ1-5; D is unclear. V shed 6 bases and J shed 2 bases, with 14 bases lying between them. CDR1 and CDR2 (germline): MDHEN, SYDVKM. The CDR3 is 15 amino acids. The CDR3 coding sequence is TGTGCCAGCAGCCTCACACCATTTGGCAATCAGCCCCAGCATTTT. Translation gives CASSLTPFGNQPQHF.

V is TRBV7-2 and J is TRBJ2-2; 7 bases map to TRBD1. Germline assignment: CDR1 SGHTA and CDR2 FQGNSA. Unmatched junction bases numbered 5, after V lost 5 bases and J lost 2 bases. The CDR3 covers 15 residues. CDR3 sequence (DNA): TGTGCCAGCAGCGCCGACAGGGTTAACACCGGGGAGCTGTTTTTT. Residues: CASSADRVNTGELFF.

The chain employs TRBV2 and TRBJ1-5; 8 positions agree with TRBD1. Trimming removed 2 bases from V and 7 bases from J; junction bases left unmatched: 7. Germline CDR1 is SNHLY and CDR2 is FYNNEI. The CDR3 spans 15 residues. CDR3 in amino acids: CASSERTGRGQPQHF. CDR3 coding DNA: TGTGCCAGCAGTGAAAGGACAGGGCGGGGACAGCCCCAGCATTTT.

The genes are TRBV4-2 and TRBJ1-2; tentatively, D is TRBD1 (5 bases). There are 18 residues in the CDR3. Germline V gene sequence: CDR1 LGHNA, CDR2 YNFKEQ. V dropped 1 base and J dropped 3 bases, with 21 bases sitting between them. The CDR3 loop is CASSQGSDPSGGDYGYTF. The CDR3 region has the DNA TGTGCCAGCAGCCAAGGCTCGGACCCTAGCGGGGGGGACTATGGCTACACCTTC.

J is TRBJ2-1 and V is TRBV27, with D hard to call. Germline CDR1 MNHEY, CDR2 SMNVEV (reference sequence). CDR3 size: 14 residues. V lost 0 bases and J lost 9, with 12 bases in between. The CDR3 sequence is CASSLSQEKAEQFF. CDR3 DNA sequence: TGTGCCAGCAGTTTATCGCAGGAAAAGGCTGAGCAGTTCTTC.

The chain uses TRBV5-5 and TRBJ1-1; D may be TRBD1 (5 bases). V lost 5 bases and J 9 bases, leaving 17 bases between the germline ends. CDR3 length equals 13 residues. The germline gives CDR1 SGHKS, CDR2 YYEKEE (reference sequence). CDR3 region: CASSQDPGAKAFF. The CDR3 DNA sequence: TGTGCCAGCAGTCAGGACCCCGGGGCAAAAGCTTTCTTT.

This chain links TRBV6-5 with TRBJ1-5; D not resolved. The V and J ends lost 4 bases and 9 bases respectively, with 16 bases between them. The CDR3 extends over 14 amino acids. In germline, CDR1 is MNHEY, CDR2 SVGAGI. CDR3 DNA: TGTGCCAGCAGTTTTGGGTCCCCGGCGGCGCCCCAGCATTTT. Protein product: CASSFGSPAAPQHF.